Below, one T cell receptor (beta chain) is given with its context. It has no known antigen specificity. Base qualities are not provided; no much larger clone lies one nucleotide away. Counted from cysteine to phenylalanine, this CDR3 has 15 amino acids. The sequence is cut down to CDR3 DNA, 45 bases in frame from base 1. Relative to germline, V is 5 bases shorter and J is 8 bases shorter, with 19 bases between their ends. The sample belongs to a study of response to subunit inactivated influenza vaccine (dated by TCRdb to the late 2010s). Turning to the overall study: Deep quantitative T cell receptor repertoire profiling was used in the study to track responses to a trivalent subunit inactivated influenza vaccine.

The research as a whole found: The authors suggested that each seasonal influenza vaccination may recruit only a limited number of new T cells.

Libraries came from RT-PCR. TCRdb records Illumina HiSeq 2500 as the sequencer. In TCRdb, the public reads were trimmed at Q25 with fastp and aligned with MiXCR, with productive beta chains retained. Merged by CDR3 protein, the rows form single entries marked with the most common genes and DNA. The sample table records around 580,000 distinct CDR3 sequences; about 14% of these occur just once. Together, the top ten hold approximately 10% of the sample. The TCR was taken from a man between 45 and 60 years old who received an inactivated influenza vaccine. Donor details come from another sample of the same person, matched by shared clones. Recombination joined TRBV12-3 or TRBV12-4 with TRBJ2-1; the D segment is perhaps TRBD1 or TRBD2, each sharing 6 matched bases. The material was PBMCs from blood, obtained less than 13 days after vaccination. Here is the DNA: TGTGCCAGCAGTCCAAGTAGATCCGGGGGCTATGAGCAGTTCTTC. It specifies CASSPSRSGGYEQFF.